This record covers a single T cell receptor (beta chain). Its target antigen remains unknown. No base quality information exists; no much larger clone differs at one position. The sample's time point label is to be understood as: about 28 days (+/-7) after the second vaccine dose. AZD1222 recipients whose second dose came at about 4 weeks and those whose second dose came at about 12 weeks were combined into one group, since spike-specific TCR depth and breadth did not differ between the two schedules. The vaccinee samples were drawn from two UK trials, COV001 and COV002, one of which was a single-blind randomized controlled phase 2/3 trial testing AZD1222 (ChAdOx1 nCoV-19) in healthy adults. For TCRbeta chain sequencing, PBMC samples were collected from trial participants at day 0 and at day 28 after the second dose. The CDR3 regions of human TCRbeta chains were analyzed by immunosequencing. In the paper's pipeline: TCRs in the repertoires were compared against a reference library of SARS-CoV-2-specific TCRs that had been generated with the MIRA antigen-specificity platform. Breadth meant the fraction of unique TCRs that were SARS-CoV-2-associated, whereas depth meant the fraction of total T cells that were SARS-CoV-2-associated. Each spike-specific TCR was assigned to its reactive spike region and to a CD4 or CD8 class using the MIRA data. Log10-transformed breadth and depth values were compared by one-way ANOVA with Sidak's multiple comparisons tests. In its TCRdb copy, this immuneACCESS table keeps in-frame sequences only and misses some clones. Where compared with another copy, unresolved V genes explain less than half of these, and the others have no known cause. That table gives V, J and clone size, and the DNA gave D and trimming. The sample records 150,000 to 190,000 clones, 90% of which are singletons. About 1.6% of the sample belongs to the ten largest clones.

The source of the sample is a study of T cell responses to AZD1222 COVID-19 vaccine (dated by TCRdb to the early 2020s). Some background on the complete study: A total of just over 230 trial participants underwent TCR sequencing, of whom around 200 received two doses of AZD1222 and approximately 25 received two doses of the MenACWY control vaccine. Trial participants were enrolled by age into 18-55, 56-69 and 70-plus year subgroups, with roughly 160, 29 and 62 TCR-sequenced participants respectively.

Trimming takes 2 bases from V and 0 bases from J, and the germline ends sit 12 bases apart. From the germline V gene (reference sequence), CDR1 is SGHNT and CDR2 is YYREEE. The CDR3 has 16 amino acids, counting the end cysteine and phenylalanine. The entry retains the CDR3 DNA only, 48 bases that are in frame from base 1. Study-level results and caveats: Vaccine-associated CD4 TCRs spanned the whole spike protein, with dominant responses in regions 160-218 and 743-854. In the small 56-69-year group, the increase in depth fell short of significance, most likely because of low power. No day 14 peak-response samples were available, so repertoires were characterized only after the peak T cell response. Only five to seven AZD1222 recipients were SARS-CoV-2 seropositive at baseline, limiting conclusions about previously exposed vaccinees. Reportedly, close to half of the unique spike-specific TCRs recognized epitopes lying outside the regions that are mutated in the B.1.351 and B.1.1.7 variants. Most participants were white British and females outnumbered males, and the authors suggested that clonal diversity may have been underestimated. Spike-specific TCR breadth and depth rose significantly after two AZD1222 doses compared with day 0 and with MenACWY recipients.

The receptor comes from an adult who received the AZD1222 COVID-19 vaccine. Sequences were derived from peripheral blood, sampled 28 days after the second AZD1222 dose. Here the chain combines TRBV5-4 and TRBJ1-3; the D gene is possibly TRBD1, with 6 bases matching. The CDR3 region has the sequence CASSFPDRSSGNTIYF. The DNA is as follows: TGTGCCAGCAGCTTCCCGGACAGAAGCTCTGGAAACACCATATATTTT. The CDR3 plus the reference TRBV5-4 and TRBJ1-3 genes for the other parts give the full variable domain: ETGVTQSPTHLIKTRGQQVTLRCSSQSGHNTVSWYQQALGQGPQFIFQYYREEENGRGNFPPRFSGLQFPNYSSELNVNALELDDSALYLCASSFPDRSSGNTIYFGEGSWLTVV.